What follows are 4 T cell receptor beta chains derived from one specimen sequenced in a study of type 1 regulatory T cells (dated by TCRdb to the early 2020s). No antigens are known for them. The sequencer listed for this sample is Illumina MiSeq. Using fastp at Q25 and MiXCR, TCRdb reprocessed the public reads and kept productive beta chains. When rows share a CDR3 protein, they turn into one entry using the most common DNA and genes. The sample yields about 24,000 distinct CDR3 sequences; 72% were counted once. The ten most abundant clones make up around 14% of the sample. The sequenced sample consisted of cultured T cells, either the whole culture or a sorted T cell fraction (not recorded which). This specimen's cell subset or site label, interpreted: Tr1-enriched cell product generated in vitro against host alloantigens. The source of these receptors is a human donor in good health.

The V call is TRBV6-2 or TRBV6-3, the J call TRBJ2-7; TRBD2 is a possible D gene (6 bases). This CDR3 region has 14 residues. Germline V gives CDR1 MNHEY, CDR2 SVGEGT. V lost 6 bases to trimming and J lost 0 bases, with 12 bases between them. CDR3 sequence reads: CASSDPGLSYEQYF. Written as DNA, the CDR3 is TGTGCCAGCAGCGATCCGGGACTCTCCTACGAGCAGTACTTC.

This clonotype is large (0.1 to 1%) within its sample. The chain joins TRBV7-2 to TRBJ2-7; D call uncertain. This CDR3 region has 14 residues. Trimming removed 2 bases at V and 6 bases at J, with 14 bases between. Germline lookup yields CDR1 SGHTA and CDR2 FQGNSA. The CDR3 loop is CASSLRGEFAEQYF. CDR3 nucleotides: TGTGCCAGCAGCTTAAGAGGCGAGTTCGCCGAGCAGTACTTC.

The chain combines TRBV6-6 with TRBJ1-6; TRBD1 matches at 9 bases. Germline V lookup: CDR1 MNHNY, CDR2 SVGAGI (reference sequence). The length of the CDR3 is 13 residues. V lost 5 bases, J lost 12 bases, and 5 bases stayed unmatched. The CDR3 DNA reads TGTGCCAGCAGTCGGACAGGGGTGAAACCCCTCCACTTT. Residues: CASSRTGVKPLHF.

The gene calls are TRBV7-2 and TRBJ2-7, with D possibly TRBD1 on 6 matching bases. This CDR3 spans 13 amino acids. CDR1 SGHTA and CDR2 FQGNSA come from the germline V gene. Trimming removed 0 bases from V and 5 bases from J, with 8 bases in between. The CDR3 DNA reads as TGTGCCAGCAGCTTAGCAGGGGGACACGAGCAGTACTTC. As protein: CASSLAGGHEQYF.